Shown below are 19 T cell receptor beta chains from a single sample sequenced in a study of cytomegalovirus exposure and HLA in healthy donors. Use of 60 Vbeta and 13 Jbeta primers characterized the PCR. Data came from immunoSEQ multiplex PCR; TCRdb stores just in-frame clones and leaves some out. The data show about 170,000 clones, approximately 85% seen once. The sample was PBMCs. All receptors come from a man aged 25 to 40 in good health and CMV-seropositive.

This chain links TRBV5-1 with TRBJ2-5; 13 bases are shared with TRBD2. The J segment lost 4 bases and the V segment lost 6 bases, leaving 6 bases of the junction unmatched. The CDR3 is 15 amino acids. The germline gives CDR1 SGHRS, CDR2 YFSETQ. The DNA of the CDR3 is TGCGCCAGCACCCCGGGACTAGCGGGACGAGAGACCCAGTACTTC. It encodes CASTPGLAGRETQYF.

This chain links TRBV11-2 with TRBJ1-4; tentatively, D is TRBD1 (6 bases). This CDR3 is built from 15 residues. Germline loops: CDR1 SGHAT, CDR2 FQNNGV. The V end was cut by 5 bases, the J end by 3 bases, with 13 bases between. Here the CDR3 reads CASSPTGWPNEKLFF. In nucleotides, the CDR3 is TGTGCCAGCAGCCCCACAGGGTGGCCTAATGAAAAACTGTTTTTT.

J is TRBJ2-7 and V is TRBV27; D may be TRBD1 (6 bases). Looked up from germline, CDR1 is MNHEY and CDR2 is SMNVEV (reference sequence). Trimming took off 6 bases at V and 3 bases at J, with 18 bases between the two ends. The CDR3 totals 15 residues. CDR3 sequence (DNA): TGTGCCAGCAGCCTCTCCGGGACACCTCGCTACGAGCAGTACTTC. Encoded protein: CASSLSGTPRYEQYF.

This chain links TRBV13 with TRBJ2-5; 9 bases align to TRBD2. The CDR3 is made up of 21 amino acids. Germline V gives CDR1 PRHDT, CDR2 FYEKMQ (reference sequence). Trimming at V came to 0 bases and at J to 0 bases, leaving 17 bases not matched to a gene. The CDR3 spells CASSLGPTAGGPHSYQETQYF. The DNA for the CDR3 is TGTGCCAGCAGCTTAGGTCCCACAGCGGGAGGCCCTCACTCGTACCAAGAGACCCAGTACTTC.

The rearrangement links TRBV7-3 to TRBJ2-2, with 9 bases fitting TRBD2. This CDR3 has 16 residues. Trimming took 6 bases from V and 7 from J; bases not matched to a gene: 12. The germline V gene has CDR1 SGHTA and CDR2 FQGTGA. The CDR3 DNA reads TGTGCCAGCAGACTTATTAGCGGGAGCGGAGGCGGGGAGCTGTTTTTT. Its translation: CASRLISGSGGGELFF. Combining the CDR3 with reference TRBV7-3 and TRBJ2-2 gives the whole variable domain GAGVSQTPSNKVTEKGKYVELRCDPISGHTALYWYRQSLGQGPEFLIYFQGTGAADDSGLPNDRFFAVRPEGSVSTLKIQRTERGDSAVYLCASRLISGSGGGELFFGEGSRLTVL.

DNA for the CDR3: TGTGCCAGCAGCTCCCGAGGCAGGGGCCGGAATGAGCAGTTCTTC. Translated, it gives CASSSRGRGRNEQFF. J is TRBJ2-1 and V is TRBV5-4; weak D call: TRBD1 (6 bases). The CDR3 covers 15 residues. V lost 3 bases and J lost 7, with 17 bases in between. CDR1 and CDR2 from the germline V gene are SGHNT and YYREEE (reference sequence). The full variable domain, in which reference TRBV5-4 and TRBJ2-1 provide the parts outside the CDR3, is ETGVTQSPTHLIKTRGQQVTLRCSSQSGHNTVSWYQQALGQGPQFIFQYYREEENGRGNFPPRFSGLQFPNYSSELNVNALELDDSALYLCASSSRGRGRNEQFFGPGTRLTVL.

The genes are TRBV5-1 and TRBJ2-7, with 9 bases aligning to TRBD1. CDR3 size: 15 residues. V shed 1 base and J 5 bases; nucleotides not matched to a gene: 7. Germline V lookup: CDR1 SGHRS, CDR2 YFSETQ. The DNA of the CDR3 is TGCGCCAGCAGCTTGTACGGACAGGGGTTAGACGAGCAGTACGTC. Translating it yields CASSLYGQGLDEQYV.

The CDR3 DNA reads TGTGCCAGCAGCGACCACAGCTATGGCTACACCTTC. Protein sequence: CASSDHSYGYTF. This chain links TRBV11-3 with TRBJ1-2; no clear D. CDR1 and CDR2 (germline): SGHNT, YENEEA. The CDR3 extends over 12 amino acids. Deletions cut 5 bases from V and 4 bases from J, with 8 bases between. Using reference TRBV11-3 and TRBJ1-2 for the parts outside the CDR3, the full variable domain is EAGVVQSPRYKIIEKKQPVAFWCNPISGHNTLYWYLQNLGQGPELLIRYENEEAVDDSQLPKDRFSAERLKGVDSTLKIQPAELGDSAVYLCASSDHSYGYTFGSGTRLTVV.

This sequence joins TRBV5-4 and TRBJ2-6, with D maybe TRBD2 (6 bases). CDR1 SGHNT and CDR2 YYREEE come from the germline V gene (reference sequence). The CDR3 is 17 residues long. The V end was cut by 2 bases, the J end by 0 bases, with 12 bases between. The CDR3 here is CASSFNLGGSGANVLTF. For the CDR3, the DNA is TGTGCCAGCAGCTTTAACCTGGGAGGCTCTGGGGCCAACGTCCTGACTTTC.

This clone was recorded a few times. The chain joins TRBV2 to TRBJ2-7, with D perhaps matching TRBD1 (5 bases). Trimming cost V 3 bases and J 2 bases, with 11 bases left between them. Germline V gene sequence: CDR1 SNHLY, CDR2 FYNNEI. The CDR3 runs to 14 residues. DNA of the CDR3: TGTGCCAGCAGTGATCAGGGTCTCACCTACGAGCAGTACGTC. Protein product: CASSDQGLTYEQYV.

The V and J genes are TRBV6-5 and TRBJ2-5; possible D gene TRBD1, 6 bases. Germline assignment: CDR1 MNHEY and CDR2 SVGAGI. The CDR3 runs to 12 residues. V dropped 6 bases and J dropped 1 base, with 6 bases sitting between them. The CDR3 sequence is CASRDSQETQYF. The CDR3 coding sequence is TGTGCCAGCAGGGACAGCCAAGAGACCCAGTACTTC.

V is TRBV7-9 and J is TRBJ2-7; 7 bases map to TRBD1. This CDR3 region has 13 residues. From germline, CDR1 is SEHNR and CDR2 FQNEAQ (reference sequence). Trimming at V came to 1 base and at J to 6 bases, leaving 3 bases not matched to a gene. The CDR3 nucleotides are TGTGCCAGCAGCTTAGGGACAGGAGCCGAGCAGTACTTC. It encodes CASSLGTGAEQYF. Supplemented by reference TRBV7-9 and TRBJ2-7, the full variable domain reads DTGVSQNPRHKITKRGQNVTFRCDPISEHNRLYWYRQTLGQGPEFLTYFQNEAQLEKSRLLSDRFSAERPKGSFSTLEIQRTEQGDSAMYLCASSLGTGAEQYFGPGTRLTVT.

The rearrangement links TRBV11-3 to TRBJ2-1, with 9 bases aligning to TRBD2. The length of the CDR3 is 13 residues. The germline CDR1 and CDR2 sequences are SGHNT and YENEEA. Trimming took 4 bases from V and 15 from J; bases not matched to a gene: 10. The CDR3 DNA is TGTGCCAGCAGCTACGGGATAGCGGGAGAGATGTTCTTC. Residues: CASSYGIAGEMFF. Complete variable domain (other parts from reference TRBV11-3 and TRBJ2-1): EAGVVQSPRYKIIEKKQPVAFWCNPISGHNTLYWYLQNLGQGPELLIRYENEEAVDDSQLPKDRFSAERLKGVDSTLKIQPAELGDSAVYLCASSYGIAGEMFFGPGTRLTVL.

A note on this clone: At one boundary the junction diverges from the germline segment, which might be a read error. Within the sample, other DNA sequences also encode this same CDR3. Here the CDR3 reads CASSLAGLAGSTDTQYF. In DNA, the CDR3 is TGCGCCAGCAGCTTGGCGGGACTAGCGGGTAGCACGGATACGCAGTATTTT. The V and J genes are TRBV5-1 and TRBJ2-3, with 12 bases fitting TRBD2. Per the germline V gene, CDR1 is SGHRS and CDR2 is YFSETQ. This CDR3 comprises 17 residues.

This chain joins TRBV27 and TRBJ2-7; the D gene is possibly TRBD1 (6 bases). CDR1 is MNHEY and CDR2 is SMNVEV in the germline V gene (reference sequence). This CDR3 is built from 12 residues. V gave up 5 bases and J gave up 5 bases, with 10 bases separating them. The chain's CDR3 is CASSPTGHEQYF. The CDR3 DNA follows: TGTGCCAGCAGTCCTACAGGGCACGAGCAGTACTTC.

The rearrangement joins TRBV7-8 to TRBJ2-2; D remains unclear. Germline CDR1 SGHVS, CDR2 FQNEAQ. The CDR3 spans 14 residues. The V and J ends lost 5 bases and 9 bases respectively, with 16 bases between them. CDR3 bases: TGTGCCAGCAGCCCTCTAGAAGCCCAGCGGGAGCTGTTTTTT. As protein: CASSPLEAQRELFF. The full variable domain, rest sourced from reference TRBV7-8 and TRBJ2-2, is GAGVSQSPRYKVAKRGQDVALRCDPISGHVSLFWYQQALGQGPEFLTYFQNEAQLDKSGLPSDRFFAERPEGSVSTLKIQRTQQEDSAVYLCASSPLEAQRELFFGEGSRLTVL.

The CDR3 DNA reads TGTGCCAGCAGCGAGGGACTAGCGGGAGGAACCTACGAGCAGTACTTC. Amino acid sequence: CASSEGLAGGTYEQYF. The V and J genes are TRBV9 and TRBJ2-7, with 15 nucleotides matching TRBD2. Losses at the gene ends were 3 bases for V and 2 bases for J; bases not matched to a gene: 3. This CDR3 region has 16 residues. CDR1 is SGDLS, CDR2 YYNGEE, per germline.

This clone was recorded once. The chain combines TRBV25-1 with TRBJ2-7; perhaps TRBD2 as D (6 bases). The V gene's germline CDR1 is MGHDK and CDR2 SYGVNS. The length of the CDR3 is 12 residues. V lost 3 bases, J lost 4 bases, and 7 bases lay in between. The CDR3 nucleotides are TGTGCCAGCAGTGAGGGGGGTTACGAGCAGTACGTC. Translating gives CASSEGGYEQYV.

V is TRBV28 and J is TRBJ1-5; possible D gene TRBD1, 5 bases. Trimming removed 5 bases at V and 3 bases at J, with 14 bases between. The CDR3 covers 15 residues. Germline CDR1 is MDHEN and CDR2 is SYDVKM. The CDR3 reads CASSRGGGINQPQHF. CDR3 in DNA: TGTGCCAGCAGTAGGGGAGGAGGGATCAATCAGCCCCAGCATTTT.